The sequence of this TCR beta chain was determined in a study of stem cell transplantation in POMP-related autoinflammatory disease. Study at large: Before transplant: CD4+ naive skewing, low CD8+ proportions, reduced cytokine secretion.

Only in-frame clones appear in the TCRdb table, and some are missing; sequencing was by immunoSEQ multiplex PCR. Counted here are 6,500 to 10,000 clones, 88% occurring once; the ten biggest clones make up about an eighth. PRAID featured prominent immunodeficiency. Sequences were derived from CD8+ T cells from PBMCs, sampled after stem cell transplantation. This TCR was sampled from a human patient with POMP-related autoinflammation and immune dysregulation (PRAID). Some T cells may have originated in the graft donor.

CDR3 sequence (DNA): TGTGCCAGCAGCCCTACTGGGGACAGGAGGAACACTGAAGCTTTCTTT. It codes for CASSPTGDRRNTEAFF. V and J are TRBV28 and TRBJ1-1; 8 positions agree with TRBD1. The junction had 10 bases not matched to a gene; V was cut back by 6 bases and J by 1 base. Looked up from germline, CDR1 is MDHEN and CDR2 is SYDVKM. This CDR3 has 16 amino acids.